This TCR beta chain was recovered during a study of blood T cells in healthy people across ages. Study as a whole: Researchers report that template switching captured about one barcoded beta molecule per two T cells. General study points: Estimated diversity that came from one million T cells was considered an underestimate. PBMCs left unsorted prevented a conclusive naive versus antigen-experienced comparison. The recorded TCR beta diversity per million T cells decreased in a roughly linear manner with age.

Primers used in a second PCR of roughly 6 to 12 cycles were a sample-barcoded 5' primer and a J-beta primer mix. TCRdb processed the 5' RACE reads anew with MiXCR; each CDR3 protein has one entry. This sample has about 1,600,000 distinct CDR3 sequences, with around 39% found just once. This clonotype has only a few counts. The antigen is not known. The CDR3 is made up of 14 amino acids. The V gene's germline CDR1 is DFQATT and CDR2 SNEGSKA (reference sequence). The V end lost 8 bases, the J end lost 6 bases, and 20 bases lay between the germline ends. The receptor was isolated from a woman under 30 in good health. Sequenced sample: blood. The chain has TRBV20-1 and TRBJ2-1, with D unresolved. The CDR3 sequence is CSSHLGNRGNEQFF. CDR3 DNA sequence: TGCAGTTCACACCTGGGAAATCGAGGCAATGAGCAGTTCTTC.